This TCR beta chain was recovered during a study of blood T cell repertoires in COVID-19. Study-wide context: Sources were T cells, B-cell-depleted T cells, or PBMCs; the material itself was cDNA or gDNA.

Germline V CDR1 and CDR2: SGHTA, FQGNSA. The CDR3 extends over 14 amino acids. The ends were cut back, 2 bases at V and 5 bases at J, with 10 bases in the middle. Per the original data handling: Reference gene primer amplification in the assay estimated nucleated cell counts. The protocol was immunoSEQ multiplex PCR, while the TCRdb copy is restricted to in-frame clones and leaves out a portion. V, J and clone size are those of that table, while D and trimming were read from the DNA. The sample has about half a million clones, 80% to 90% seen once. Sequencing was done on a sample of peripheral blood. The TCR comes from a human donor in a cohort sampled during active COVID-19. This chain connects TRBV7-2 to TRBJ2-4, with D tentatively TRBD1 (6 bases). This chain's CDR3 is CASSLQPGENIQYF. As DNA, the CDR3 is TGTGCCAGCAGCTTACAGCCAGGGGAAAACATTCAGTACTTC.